Here is one TCR beta chain with its context. The data stem from a study of sequential checkpoint blockade in melanoma. Whole-study context: First-line arms were nivolumab then ipilimumab, or the reverse, randomized 1:1. Maintenance nivolumab came after either treatment sequence.

This CDR3 comprises 14 residues. From germline, CDR1 is MNHEY and CDR2 SMNVEV (reference sequence). V was clipped by 3 bases and J by 8 bases; unmatched bases: 4. Some clones are missing from TCRdb's copy, which holds only in-frame ones; the method was immunoSEQ multiplex PCR. The sample consists of roughly 12,000 clones, roughly four fifths of them appearing once. As for treatment: randomized to nivolumab then ipilimumab (arm A) or the reverse (arm B). The sequence came from a human donor with melanoma. This chain links TRBV27 with TRBJ2-1; 10 positions agree with TRBD2. Sequences were derived from CD8+ T cells sorted from blood (inferred from file names), sampled from a patient given nivolumab and ipilimumab in sequence. DNA for the CDR3: TGTGCCAGCAGTTTTTCTAGCGGGAGCTATGAGCAGTTCTTC. It translates to CASSFSSGSYEQFF.